This T cell receptor (beta chain) is from a study of human T cells and chemical hapten exposure. As for the study in general: Variation in per-sample TCR yields came mainly from small pooled library volume differences. Study observations and caveats: PT1 expanded TCR numbers tracked positively with patch test score.

Looked up from germline, CDR1 is KGHSY and CDR2 is FQNENV. CDR3 size: 12 residues. Trimming left V 4 bases short and J 10 bases short, with 10 bases between. The time point here: patch test 1, 2 weeks after DPC sensitization. Treatment of the sample: therapeutic diphenylcyclopropenone sensitization with weekly scalp DPC. TCRdb processed the RACE reads anew with MiXCR; each CDR3 protein has one entry. In the table there are roughly 360,000 distinct CDR3 sequences, approximately 5.1% of which are singletons. This clonotype was observed a few times. As yet, its antigen is unknown. This TCR came from a woman in her 50s with alopecia areata. Some clones in this sample may be carry-over from other donors' samples. Here the sequenced sample was whole blood, taken in connection with sensitization to the hapten diphenylcyclopropenone (DPC). The V and J genes are TRBV16 and TRBJ1-4; D uncertain. CDR3 region: CASSPGSGKLFF. The CDR3 DNA reads TGTGCCAGCAGCCCAGGAAGTGGAAAACTGTTTTTT. The variable domain in full, with the rest retrieved from reference TRBV16 and TRBJ1-4, is GEEVAQTPKHLVRGEGQKAKLYCAPIKGHSYVFWYQQVLKNEFKFLISFQNENVFDETGMPKERFSAKCLPNSPCSLEIQATKLEDSAVYFCASSPGSGKLFFGSGTQLSVL.